A selection of T cell receptor beta chains follows, all from one sample in a study of blood T cell repertoires in COVID-19. Some clones are missing from TCRdb's copy, which holds only in-frame ones; the method was immunoSEQ multiplex PCR. The sample includes about 440,000 clones, approximately 88% of them seen just once. The material sequenced was peripheral blood. The origin of the receptors is a woman aged 50 to 60 with COVID-19, enrolled during active disease. Each CDR3 is given with its conserved first and last residue. Fields, in order: D gene, clone size, J gene, V gene, CDR3 length, CDR3 protein, CDR3 DNA. D genes are given only for firm matches. A row's size may be missing; if present it is once, few, many or a size class.

. . TRBJ1-4 TRBV7-9 14 CASSEGEINEKLFF TGTGCCAGCAGCGAGGGGGAGATCAATGAAAAACTGTTTTTT
. . TRBJ2-7 TRBV30 11 CARKGDYEQYF TGTGCTCGCAAGGGGGATTACGAGCAGTACTTC
TRBD2 . TRBJ2-3 TRBV29-1 14 CSVEGLVGIDTQYF TGCAGCGTTGAGGGACTAGTCGGCATAGATACGCAGTATTTT
TRBD1 . TRBJ2-5 TRBV10-3 14 CAIGQGAGEETQYF TGTGCCATCGGTCAGGGGGCAGGCGAGGAGACCCAGTACTTC
. . TRBJ1-1 TRBV12-5 12 CASGLVQAEAFF TGTGCTAGTGGTTTGGTACAGGCGGAAGCTTTCTTT
TRBD1 . TRBJ2-7 TRBV13 15 CASSPPGQGFYEQYF TGTGCCAGCAGCCCACCGGGACAGGGTTTCTACGAGCAGTACTTC
TRBD1 . TRBJ2-7 TRBV7-9 13 CASSGQGPYEQYF TGTGCCAGCAGCGGACAGGGCCCCTACGAGCAGTACTTC
. . TRBJ1-3 TRBV7-2 15 CASSLYAGSGNTIYF TGTGCCAGCAGCTTATATGCGGGCTCTGGAAACACCATATATTTT
TRBD1 . TRBJ1-5 TRBV5-8 17 CASSFSRGTVNNQPQHF TGTGCCAGCAGCTTCTCCAGAGGGACAGTGAACAATCAGCCCCAGCATTTT
. . TRBJ1-3 TRBV27 13 CASSLSQGNTIYF TGTGCCAGCAGTTTATCCCAGGGGAACACCATATATTTT
. . TRBJ1-6 TRBV2 16 CASSEWQIGGNSPLHF TGTGCCAGCAGTGAGTGGCAGATCGGAGGGAATTCACCCCTCCACTTT
. . TRBJ2-5 TRBV5-1 14 CASSFLSGQETQYF TGCGCCAGCAGCTTCTTGTCAGGGCAAGAGACCCAGTACTTC
TRBD1 . TRBJ1-4 TRBV5-8 15 CASSHTTGPEEKLFF TGTGCCAGCAGCCACACGACAGGGCCAGAGGAAAAACTGTTTTTT
TRBD1 . TRBJ1-1 TRBV29-1 13 CSSATGGQTEAFF TGCAGCTCTGCGACAGGGGGGCAAACTGAAGCTTTCTTT
. . TRBJ1-1 TRBV7-2 13 CASSLTANTEAFF TGTGCCAGCAGCCTGACAGCCAACACTGAAGCTTTCTTT
. once TRBJ1-1 TRBV6-1 15 CASSEAGGVDTEAFF TGTGCCAGCAGTGAAGCGGGGGGGGTGGACACTGAAGCTTTCTTT
. . TRBJ2-4 TRBV5-1 15 CASSMGGLTKNIQYF TGCGCCAGCTCCATGGGGGGGCTCACCAAAAACATTCAGTACTTC
. . TRBJ2-2 TRBV7-9 17 CASFKFRAGALAGELFF TGTGCCAGCTTCAAATTCCGCGCGGGGGCCCTTGCCGGGGAGCTGTTTTTT
. . TRBJ2-1 TRBV19 13 CASIAGKNDEQFF TGTGCCAGTATTGCGGGGAAAAACGATGAGCAGTTCTTC
. . TRBJ1-2 TRBV29-1 12 CSPRGRNYGYTF TGCAGCCCGCGGGGGCGCAACTATGGCTACACCTTC
. . TRBJ2-7 TRBV11-2 14 CASSARSQGSQEYF TGTGCCAGCAGCGCACGTAGCCAGGGAAGCCAGGAGTACTTC
. . TRBJ1-2 TRBV5-1 15 CASKLEGGSSIGYTF TGCGCCAGCAAGCTCGAAGGAGGATCCTCTATTGGCTACACCTTC
. once TRBJ2-1 TRBV19 15 CASSAYRDTNNEQFF TGTGCCAGTAGTGCCTACCGGGACACAAACAATGAGCAGTTCTTC
. once TRBJ2-4 TRBV19 15 CASLGAGVDRNIQYF TGTGCCAGCCTAGGGGCAGGGGTTGATCGAAACATTCAGTACTTC
. once TRBJ2-7 TRBV15 13 CATSRDNRGEQYF TGTGCCACCAGCAGAGACAACCGAGGCGAGCAGTACTTC
TRBD1 . TRBJ2-6 TRBV15 16 CATSSGDSSGANVLTF TGTGCCACCAGCTCTGGGGACAGCTCTGGGGCCAACGTCCTGACTTTC
TRBD1 . TRBJ2-7 TRBV19 13 CASRRTGVYEQYF TGTGCCAGTAGGAGGACAGGGGTGTACGAGCAGTACTTC
. . TRBJ2-4 TRBV2 14 CASSEKQGGDIQYF TGTGCCAGCAGTGAAAAACAGGGTGGGGACATTCAGTACTTC
. few TRBJ1-6 TRBV16 14 CASSQKGKISPLHF TGTGCCAGCAGCCAAAAGGGGAAAATTTCACCCCTCCACTTT
. . TRBJ1-6 TRBV12-5 13 CASGLLLNSPLHF TGTGCTAGTGGTCTGCTATTAAATTCACCCCTCCACTTT
. . TRBJ2-1 TRBV29-1 15 CSVGGGRSSYNEQFF TGCAGCGTTGGAGGCGGGCGAAGCTCCTACAATGAGCAGTTCTTC
. . TRBJ2-2 TRBV28 20 CASSGRQAGVIPTNTGELFF TGTGCCAGCAGTGGCCGACAGGCGGGGGTAATCCCCACGAACACCGGGGAGCTGTTTTTT
TRBD1 . TRBJ1-1 TRBV5-1 15 CASSSGQGRDTEAFF TGCGCCAGCAGCTCGGGACAGGGAAGGGACACTGAAGCTTTCTTT
. . TRBJ1-3 TRBV11-3 13 CASSKSSGNTIYF TGTGCCAGCAGTAAGAGCTCTGGAAACACCATATATTTT
. . TRBJ1-1 TRBV30 10 CAFSYTEAFF TGTGCCTTCTCCTACACTGAAGCTTTCTTT
. . TRBJ2-7 TRBV27 19 CASSLRGLGLQESRYEQYF TGTGCCAGCAGTTTAAGAGGTCTGGGGCTTCAGGAGAGTAGGTACGAGCAGTACTTC
. . TRBJ1-2 TRBV5-8 13 CASRRWGSYGYTF TGTGCCAGCAGACGCTGGGGCTCATATGGCTACACCTTC
. . TRBJ2-1 TRBV11-3 13 CASSGNFYNEQFF TGTGCCAGCAGCGGCAATTTCTACAATGAGCAGTTCTTC
. . TRBJ2-5 TRBV3-1/TRBV3-2 14 CASSPNEGGETQYF TGTGCCAGCAGCCCCAACGAAGGAGGCGAGACCCAGTACTTC
. . TRBJ2-6 TRBV2 19 CANLLFQGSHFSGANVLTF TGTGCCAACCTCCTCTTCCAGGGATCCCATTTCTCTGGGGCCAACGTCCTGACTTTC
TRBD1 few TRBJ2-1 TRBV3-1/TRBV3-2 18 CASSPLAWTGEGGNEQFF TGTGCCAGCAGCCCCTTGGCCTGGACAGGGGAGGGAGGAAATGAGCAGTTCTTC
. . TRBJ1-2 TRBV29-1 14 CSAPGLAPGYGYTF TGCAGCGCCCCAGGGTTAGCTCCGGGCTATGGCTACACCTTC
. few TRBJ1-2 TRBV5-1 14 CASSPGAYNYGYTF TGCGCCAGCAGCCCTGGGGCATATAACTATGGCTACACCTTC
. . TRBJ1-1 TRBV6-2/TRBV6-3 14 CASSLQGPIYEAFF TGTGCCAGCAGCCTACAGGGCCCGATCTATGAAGCTTTCTTT
. . TRBJ1-3 TRBV23-1 17 CASSQGGAYRAGNTIYF TGCGCCAGCAGTCAGGGGGGGGCCTACCGAGCCGGAAACACCATATATTTT
TRBD1 . TRBJ1-2 TRBV10-3 16 CAISTSTGVSNYGYTF TGTGCCATCAGTACTTCGACAGGGGTTTCTAACTATGGCTACACCTTC
. few TRBJ1-5 TRBV3-1/TRBV3-2 13 CASSQQGRQPQHF TGTGCCAGCAGCCAACAGGGGCGCCAGCCCCAGCATTTT
. . TRBJ2-7 TRBV25-1 13 CASSNEDTGEQYF TGTGCCAGCAGCAATGAGGACACAGGGGAGCAGTACTTC
. . TRBJ1-5 TRBV13 14 CASSLGVGNQPQHF TGTGCCAGCAGCTTAGGCGTCGGCAATCAGCCCCAGCATTTT
. . TRBJ1-2 TRBV19 14 CASSNDAQRDGYTF TGTGCCAGTAGTAACGACGCTCAACGGGATGGCTACACCTTC
TRBD2 once TRBJ2-1 TRBV11-2 15 CASSLGSGGHNEQFF TGTGCCAGCAGCTTAGGGAGCGGGGGGCACAATGAGCAGTTCTTC
TRBD1 . TRBJ1-2 TRBV5-6 15 CASSPWTGGRYGYTF TGTGCCAGCAGCCCGTGGACAGGGGGGAGGTATGGCTACACCTTC
. . TRBJ2-7 TRBV3-1/TRBV3-2 15 CASSQDLQVSGEQYF TGTGCCAGCAGCCAAGACCTACAGGTCTCGGGCGAGCAGTACTTC
TRBD1 . TRBJ2-7 TRBV30 12 CAGNRGRNEQYF TGTGCCGGAAACAGGGGGCGCAACGAGCAGTACTTC